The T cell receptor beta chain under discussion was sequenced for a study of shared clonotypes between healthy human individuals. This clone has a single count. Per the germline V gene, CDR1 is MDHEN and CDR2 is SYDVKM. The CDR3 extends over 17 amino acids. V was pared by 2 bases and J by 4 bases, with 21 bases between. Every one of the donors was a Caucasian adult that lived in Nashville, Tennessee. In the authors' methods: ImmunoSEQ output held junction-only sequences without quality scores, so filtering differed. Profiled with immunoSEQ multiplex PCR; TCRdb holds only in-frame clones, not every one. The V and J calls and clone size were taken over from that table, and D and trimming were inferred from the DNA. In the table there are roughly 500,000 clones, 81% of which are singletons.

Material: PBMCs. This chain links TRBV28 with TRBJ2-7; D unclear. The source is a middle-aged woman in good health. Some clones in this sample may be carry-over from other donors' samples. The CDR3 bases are TGTGCCAGCAGTTTAAACTTCTCCCACCCCTCCCTATACGAGCAGTACTTC. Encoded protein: CASSLNFSHPSLYEQYF.